The entry below describes one T cell receptor beta chain. The data were obtained in a study of T cell changes during pregnancy in multiple sclerosis. With V trimmed by 5 bases and J by 6 bases, 15 bases remained unmatched. The germline gives CDR1 MNHEY, CDR2 SMNVEV (reference sequence). CDR3 size: 17 residues. Here immunoSEQ multiplex PCR was the method, and the copy in TCRdb shows in-frame clones only, minus some. The table records tens of thousands of clones, roughly 95% of them present only once. The V call is TRBV27, the J call TRBJ2-2; 7 nucleotides agree with TRBD1. This material consisted of peripheral blood, taken in the third trimester of pregnancy. The receptor comes from a female donor in good health, enrolled as a control in a pregnancy study. CDR3 bases: TGTGCCAGCAGTCCGAACAGGGGACCCCTTGAAGCCGGGGAGCTGTTTTTT. Amino acid sequence: CASSPNRGPLEAGELFF.